Many counts were recorded for the clone carrying this TCR beta chain. Using its own MiXCR run on the 5' RACE reads, TCRdb lists one record per CDR3 protein. Altogether tens of thousands of distinct CDR3 sequences are present, 11% being singletons, with the ten largest covering 3% to 4.5%. The source of the sample is a study of neurological immune-mediated disorders. The ends were cut back, 0 bases at V and 0 bases at J, with 1 base in the middle. CDR1 is SGHRS and CDR2 is YFSETQ in the germline V gene. This CDR3 contains 14 residues. The source of this sequence is a woman aged 25 to 45 with HTLV-1-associated myelopathy (HAM/TSP). The sequencing sample was made of CD4+ T cells from blood. The genes are TRBV5-1 and TRBJ2-6; the D is unclear. For the CDR3, the DNA is TGCGCCAGCAGCTTGGACTCTGGGGCCAACGTCCTGACTTTC. Encoded protein: CASSLDSGANVLTF.